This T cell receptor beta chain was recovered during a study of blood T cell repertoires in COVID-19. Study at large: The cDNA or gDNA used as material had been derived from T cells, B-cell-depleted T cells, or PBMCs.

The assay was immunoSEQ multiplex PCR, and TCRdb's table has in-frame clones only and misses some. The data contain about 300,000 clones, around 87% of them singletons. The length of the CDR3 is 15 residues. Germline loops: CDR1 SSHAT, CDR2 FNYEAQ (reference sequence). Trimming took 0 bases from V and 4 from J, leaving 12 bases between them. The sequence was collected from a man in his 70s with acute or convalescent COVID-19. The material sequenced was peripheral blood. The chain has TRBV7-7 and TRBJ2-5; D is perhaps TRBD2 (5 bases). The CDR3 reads CASSLAGLAGETQYF. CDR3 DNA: TGTGCCAGCAGCTTAGCAGGACTTGCGGGAGAGACCCAGTACTTC.